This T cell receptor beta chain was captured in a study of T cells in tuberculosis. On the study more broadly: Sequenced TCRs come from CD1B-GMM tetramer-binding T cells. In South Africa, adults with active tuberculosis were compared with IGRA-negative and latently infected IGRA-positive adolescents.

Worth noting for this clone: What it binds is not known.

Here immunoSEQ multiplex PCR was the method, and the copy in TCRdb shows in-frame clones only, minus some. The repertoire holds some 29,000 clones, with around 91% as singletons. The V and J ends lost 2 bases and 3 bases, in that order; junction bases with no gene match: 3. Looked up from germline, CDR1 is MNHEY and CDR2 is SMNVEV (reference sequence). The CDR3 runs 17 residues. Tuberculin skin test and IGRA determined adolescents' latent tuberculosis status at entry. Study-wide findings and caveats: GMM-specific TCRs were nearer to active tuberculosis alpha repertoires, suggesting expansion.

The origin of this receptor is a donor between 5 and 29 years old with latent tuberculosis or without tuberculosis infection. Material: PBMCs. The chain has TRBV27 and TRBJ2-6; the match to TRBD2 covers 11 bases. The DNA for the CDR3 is TGTGCCAGCAGTTTACTAGCGGGGGGTGGTGGGGCCAACGTCCTGACTTTC. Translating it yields CASSLLAGGGGANVLTF.